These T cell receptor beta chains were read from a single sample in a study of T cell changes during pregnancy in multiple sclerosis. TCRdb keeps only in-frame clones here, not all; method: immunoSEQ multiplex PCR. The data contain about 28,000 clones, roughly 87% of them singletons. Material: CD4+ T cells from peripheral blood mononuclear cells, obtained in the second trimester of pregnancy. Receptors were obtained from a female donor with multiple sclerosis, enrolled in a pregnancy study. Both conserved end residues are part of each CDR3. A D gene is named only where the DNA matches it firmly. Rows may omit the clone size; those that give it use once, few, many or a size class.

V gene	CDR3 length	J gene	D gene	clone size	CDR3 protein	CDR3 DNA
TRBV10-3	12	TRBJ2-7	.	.	CAIRDSSYEQYF	TGTGCCATCCGGGACTCCTCCTACGAGCAGTACTTC
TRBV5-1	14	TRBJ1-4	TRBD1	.	CASSPGQGGEKLFF	TGCGCCAGCAGTCCCGGACAGGGGGGTGAAAAACTGTTTTTT
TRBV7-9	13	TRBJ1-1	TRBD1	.	CASSSSTGERAFF	TGTGCCAGCAGCTCCTCCACAGGGGAGAGAGCTTTCTTT
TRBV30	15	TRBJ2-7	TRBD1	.	CAWSVLGDRDYEQYF	TGTGCCTGGAGTGTACTTGGGGACAGGGACTACGAGCAGTACTTC
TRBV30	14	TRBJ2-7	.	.	CAWSFGATSHEQYF	TGTGCCTGGAGTTTCGGAGCTACCTCCCACGAGCAGTACTTC
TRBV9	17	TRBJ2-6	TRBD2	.	CASTNSGGRSGANVLTF	TGTGCCAGCACCAACTCGGGGGGGAGGTCCGGGGCCAACGTCCTGACTTTC
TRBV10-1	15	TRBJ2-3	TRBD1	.	CASSGGQGGTDTQYF	TGCGCCAGCAGTGGGGGACAGGGGGGCACAGATACGCAGTATTTT
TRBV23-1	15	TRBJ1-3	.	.	CASSQAGPSGNTIYF	TGCGCCAGCAGTCAAGCAGGGCCCTCTGGAAACACCATATATTTT
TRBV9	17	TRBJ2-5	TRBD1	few	CASSVTGTGGGRETQYF	TGTGCCAGCAGCGTAACCGGGACAGGGGGGGGACGAGAGACCCAGTACTTC
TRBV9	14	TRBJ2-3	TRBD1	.	CASSVGNRGSLQYF	TGTGCCAGCAGCGTGGGTAACAGGGGGAGCTTGCAGTATTTT
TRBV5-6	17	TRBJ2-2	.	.	CASSWGGTGGDTGELFF	TGTGCCAGCAGCTGGGGGGGGACAGGTGGCGACACCGGGGAGCTGTTTTTT